This TCR beta chain was profiled in a study of blood T cell repertoires in COVID-19. About the study: The United States, Italy and Spain provided the acute and convalescent COVID-19 samples. T cells, B-cell-depleted T cells, or PBMCs provided the cDNA or gDNA that served as material.

Data came from immunoSEQ multiplex PCR; TCRdb stores just in-frame clones and leaves some out. The sample lists 95,000 to 110,000 clones, more than 75% seen once, with more than 10% in the top ten. The length of the CDR3 is 13 residues. CDR1 and CDR2 (germline): LNHDA, SQIVND (reference sequence). V shed 4 bases, J shed 9 bases, and the junction held 3 bases outside the gene matches. Sequences were obtained from peripheral blood. The rearrangement joins TRBV19 to TRBJ2-5, with 12 bases matching TRBD2. The clonotype was recovered from a human donor in a cohort sampled during active COVID-19. The CDR3 nucleotides are TGTGCCAGTAGTACTAGCGGGGGGGAGGCCCAGTACTTC. Protein sequence: CASSTSGGEAQYF.